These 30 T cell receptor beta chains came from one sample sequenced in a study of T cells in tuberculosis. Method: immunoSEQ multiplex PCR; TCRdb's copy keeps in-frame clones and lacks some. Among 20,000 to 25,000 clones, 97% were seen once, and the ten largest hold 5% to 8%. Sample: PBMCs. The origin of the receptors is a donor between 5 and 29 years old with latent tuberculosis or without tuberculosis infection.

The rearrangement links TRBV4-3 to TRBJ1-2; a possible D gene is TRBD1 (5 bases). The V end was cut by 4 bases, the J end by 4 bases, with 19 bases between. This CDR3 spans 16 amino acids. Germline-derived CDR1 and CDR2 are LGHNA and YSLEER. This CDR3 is CASSLSVTELIYGYTF. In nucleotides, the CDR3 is TGCGCCAGCAGCCTATCAGTGACAGAACTCATCTATGGCTACACCTTC.

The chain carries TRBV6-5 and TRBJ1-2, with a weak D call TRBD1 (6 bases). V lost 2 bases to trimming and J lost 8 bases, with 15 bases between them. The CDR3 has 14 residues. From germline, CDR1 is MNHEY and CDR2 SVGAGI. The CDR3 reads CASSYGGASRGYTF. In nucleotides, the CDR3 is TGTGCCAGCAGTTACGGGGGGGCATCACGGGGCTACACCTTC.

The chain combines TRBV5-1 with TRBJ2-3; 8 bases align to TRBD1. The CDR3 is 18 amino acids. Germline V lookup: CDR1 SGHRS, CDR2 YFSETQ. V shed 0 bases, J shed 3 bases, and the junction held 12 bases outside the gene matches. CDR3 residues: CASSLGPAGGPGTDTQYF. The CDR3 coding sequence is TGCGCCAGCAGCTTGGGCCCTGCAGGGGGCCCCGGGACAGATACGCAGTATTTT.

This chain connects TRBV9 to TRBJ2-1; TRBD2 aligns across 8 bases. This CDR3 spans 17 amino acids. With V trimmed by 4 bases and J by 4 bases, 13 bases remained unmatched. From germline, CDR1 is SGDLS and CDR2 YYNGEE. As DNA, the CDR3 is TGTGCCAGCAGCCCTGGCCTTGGCGGGAGGTTGTACAATGAGCAGTTCTTC. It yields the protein CASSPGLGGRLYNEQFF.

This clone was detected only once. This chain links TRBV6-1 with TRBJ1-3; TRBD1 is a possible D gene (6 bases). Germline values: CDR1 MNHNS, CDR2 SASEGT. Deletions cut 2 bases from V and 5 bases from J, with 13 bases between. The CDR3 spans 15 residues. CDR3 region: CASSERNRERNTIYF. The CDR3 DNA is TGTGCCAGCAGTGAAAGGAACAGGGAGCGAAACACCATATATTTT.

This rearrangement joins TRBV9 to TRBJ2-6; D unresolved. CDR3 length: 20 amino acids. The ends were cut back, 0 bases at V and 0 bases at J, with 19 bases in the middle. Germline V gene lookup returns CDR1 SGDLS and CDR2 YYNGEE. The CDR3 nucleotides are TGTGCCAGCAGCGTAGGGTCGTTGGGCTACACAAACTCTGGGGCCAACGTCCTGACTTTC. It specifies CASSVGSLGYTNSGANVLTF.

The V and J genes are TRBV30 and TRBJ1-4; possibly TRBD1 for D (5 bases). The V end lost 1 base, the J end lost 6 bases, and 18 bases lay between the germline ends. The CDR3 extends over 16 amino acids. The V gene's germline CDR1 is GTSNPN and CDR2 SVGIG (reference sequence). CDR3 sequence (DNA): TGTGCCTGGAGTGGGAGGGGTGTCGGTTCGGATGAAAAACTGTTTTTT. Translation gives CAWSGRGVGSDEKLFF.

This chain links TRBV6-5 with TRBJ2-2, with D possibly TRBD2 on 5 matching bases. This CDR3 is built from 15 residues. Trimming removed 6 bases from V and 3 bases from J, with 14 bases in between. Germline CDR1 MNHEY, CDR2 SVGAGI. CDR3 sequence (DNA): TGTGCCAGCAGCCGAACCCCCGGGGACACCGGGGAGCTGTTTTTT. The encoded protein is CASSRTPGDTGELFF.

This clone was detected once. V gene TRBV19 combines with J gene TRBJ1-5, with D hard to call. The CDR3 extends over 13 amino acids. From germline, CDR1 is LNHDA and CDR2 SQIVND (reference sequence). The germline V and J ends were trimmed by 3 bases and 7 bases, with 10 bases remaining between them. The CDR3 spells CASSMTRAQPQHF. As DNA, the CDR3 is TGTGCCAGTAGTATGACGAGGGCCCAGCCCCAGCATTTT.

In DNA form, the CDR3 reads TGTGCCACCGGGACAGGTTTTTCCGAGCAGTACTTC. It encodes CATGTGFSEQYF. V usage is TRBV2 and J usage is TRBJ2-7, with TRBD1 identical over 8 bases. With V trimmed by 10 bases and J by 6 bases, 8 bases remained unmatched. The CDR3 has 12 amino acids. Germline V gives CDR1 SNHLY, CDR2 FYNNEI.

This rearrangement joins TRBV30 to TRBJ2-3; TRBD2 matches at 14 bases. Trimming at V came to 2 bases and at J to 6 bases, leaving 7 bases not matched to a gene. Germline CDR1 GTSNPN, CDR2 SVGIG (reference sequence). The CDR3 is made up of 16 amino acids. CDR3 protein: CAWSPGLAGAGDTQYF. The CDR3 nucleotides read TGTGCCTGGAGTCCGGGACTAGCGGGAGCTGGGGATACGCAGTATTTT.

The CDR3 region has the DNA TGCAGTGCTAGAGACGGTGGTGGCTACACCTTC. Its protein product is CSARDGGGYTF. The J gene is TRBJ1-2, the V gene TRBV20-1; the D is unclear. CDR1 DFQATT and CDR2 SNEGSKA come from the germline V gene (reference sequence). Trimming took off 0 bases at V and 7 bases at J, with 6 bases between the two ends. The CDR3 has 11 residues.

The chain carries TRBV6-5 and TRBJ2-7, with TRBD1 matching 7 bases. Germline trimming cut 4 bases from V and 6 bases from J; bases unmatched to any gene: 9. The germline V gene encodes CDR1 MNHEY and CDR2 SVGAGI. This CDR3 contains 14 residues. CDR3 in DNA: TGTGCCAGCAGTTCATACGGACAGGCGACCGAGCAGTACTTC. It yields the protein CASSSYGQATEQYF.

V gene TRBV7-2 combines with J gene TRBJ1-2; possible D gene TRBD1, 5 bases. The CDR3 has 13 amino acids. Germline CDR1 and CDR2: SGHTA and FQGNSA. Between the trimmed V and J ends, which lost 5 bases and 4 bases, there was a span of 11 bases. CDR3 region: CASSVGGAYGYTF. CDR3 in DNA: TGTGCCAGCAGCGTGGGAGGGGCCTATGGCTACACCTTC.

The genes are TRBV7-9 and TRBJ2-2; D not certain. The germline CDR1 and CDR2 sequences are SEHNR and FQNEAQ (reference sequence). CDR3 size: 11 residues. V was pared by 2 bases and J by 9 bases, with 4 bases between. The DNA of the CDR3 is TGTGCCAGCAGCTTAATTAGGGAGCTGTTTTTT. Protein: CASSLIRELFF.

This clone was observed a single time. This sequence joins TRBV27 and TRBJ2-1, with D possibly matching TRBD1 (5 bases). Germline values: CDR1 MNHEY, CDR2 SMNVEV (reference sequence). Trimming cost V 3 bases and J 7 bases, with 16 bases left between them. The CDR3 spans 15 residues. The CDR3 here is CASSFTGAPLNEQFF. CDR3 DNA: TGTGCCAGCAGTTTCACAGGAGCCCCGTTGAATGAGCAGTTCTTC.

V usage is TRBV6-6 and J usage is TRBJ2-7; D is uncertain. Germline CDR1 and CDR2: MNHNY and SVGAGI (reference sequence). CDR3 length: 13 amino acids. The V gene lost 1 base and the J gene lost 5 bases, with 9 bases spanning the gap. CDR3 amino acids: CASSYFPSDEQYF. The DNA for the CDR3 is TGTGCCAGCAGTTACTTTCCGTCTGACGAGCAGTACTTC.

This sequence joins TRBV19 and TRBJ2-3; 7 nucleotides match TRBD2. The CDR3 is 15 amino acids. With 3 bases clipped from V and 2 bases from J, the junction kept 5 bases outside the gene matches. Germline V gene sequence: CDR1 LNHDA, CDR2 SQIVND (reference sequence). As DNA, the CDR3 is TGTGCCAGTAGTATTAGCGGGCTCAACACAGATACGCAGTATTTT. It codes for CASSISGLNTDTQYF.

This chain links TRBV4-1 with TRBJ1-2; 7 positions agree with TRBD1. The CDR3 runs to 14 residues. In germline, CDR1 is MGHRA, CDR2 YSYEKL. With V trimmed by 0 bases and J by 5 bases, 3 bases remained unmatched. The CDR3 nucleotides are TGCGCCAGCAGCCAAGACAGGGGGGTATATGGCTACACCTTC. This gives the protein CASSQDRGVYGYTF.

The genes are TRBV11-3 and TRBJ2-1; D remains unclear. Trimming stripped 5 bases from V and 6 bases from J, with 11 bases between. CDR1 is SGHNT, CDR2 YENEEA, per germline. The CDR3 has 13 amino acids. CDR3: CASSGELSNEQFF. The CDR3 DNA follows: TGTGCCAGCAGCGGAGAACTGAGCAATGAGCAGTTCTTC. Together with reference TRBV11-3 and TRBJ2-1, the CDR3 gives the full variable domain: EAGVVQSPRYKIIEKKQPVAFWCNPISGHNTLYWYLQNLGQGPELLIRYENEEAVDDSQLPKDRFSAERLKGVDSTLKIQPAELGDSAVYLCASSGELSNEQFFGPGTRLTVL.

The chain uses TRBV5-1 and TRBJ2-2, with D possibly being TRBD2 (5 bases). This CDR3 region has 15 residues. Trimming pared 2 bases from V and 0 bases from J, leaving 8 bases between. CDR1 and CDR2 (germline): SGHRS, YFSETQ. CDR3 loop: CASSLGGTNTGELFF. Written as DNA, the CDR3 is TGCGCCAGCAGCTTAGGAGGAACGAACACCGGGGAGCTGTTTTTT.

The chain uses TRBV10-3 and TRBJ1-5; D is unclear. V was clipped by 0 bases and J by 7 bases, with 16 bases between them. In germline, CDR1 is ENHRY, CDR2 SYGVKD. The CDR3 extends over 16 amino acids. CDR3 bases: TGTGCCATCAGTGAGTCCGTCCTTAGAGAAATACAGCCCCAGCATTTT. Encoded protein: CAISESVLREIQPQHF.

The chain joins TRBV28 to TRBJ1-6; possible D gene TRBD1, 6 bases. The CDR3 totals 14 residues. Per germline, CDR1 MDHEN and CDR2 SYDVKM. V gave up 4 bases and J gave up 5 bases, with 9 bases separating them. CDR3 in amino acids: CASSSGQDNSPLHF. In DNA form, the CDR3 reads TGTGCCAGCAGTTCGGGACAAGATAATTCACCCCTCCACTTT.

The CDR3 DNA reads as TGTGCCAGCAGTGAGATCAGGGGGGAAAAACTGTTTTTT. It translates to CASSEIRGEKLFF. The chain links TRBV2 to TRBJ1-4, with TRBD1 matching 7 bases. Germline assignment: CDR1 SNHLY and CDR2 FYNNEI. V lost 3 bases and J lost 8; bases outside the gene matches: 3. The CDR3 spans 13 residues.

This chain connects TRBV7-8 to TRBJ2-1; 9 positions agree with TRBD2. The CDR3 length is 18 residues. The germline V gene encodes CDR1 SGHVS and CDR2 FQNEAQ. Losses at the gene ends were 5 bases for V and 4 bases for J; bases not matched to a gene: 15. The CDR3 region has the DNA TGTGCCAGCAGCCCCGGGGGGGGGCTAGCGGGGCGGTACAATGAGCAGTTCTTC. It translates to CASSPGGGLAGRYNEQFF.

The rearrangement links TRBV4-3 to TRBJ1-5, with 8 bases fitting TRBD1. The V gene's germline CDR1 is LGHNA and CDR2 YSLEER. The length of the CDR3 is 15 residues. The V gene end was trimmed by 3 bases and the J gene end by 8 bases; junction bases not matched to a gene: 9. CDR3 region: CASSQATTGAEPQHF. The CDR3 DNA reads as TGCGCCAGCAGCCAGGCAACGACAGGGGCAGAGCCCCAGCATTTT.

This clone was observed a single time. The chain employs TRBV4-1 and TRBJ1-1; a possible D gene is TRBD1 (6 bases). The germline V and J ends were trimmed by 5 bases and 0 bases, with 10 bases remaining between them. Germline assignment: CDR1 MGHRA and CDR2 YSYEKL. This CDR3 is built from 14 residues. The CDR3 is CASSYGTLNTEAFF. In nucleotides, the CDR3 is TGCGCCAGCAGCTACGGGACACTGAACACTGAAGCTTTCTTT.

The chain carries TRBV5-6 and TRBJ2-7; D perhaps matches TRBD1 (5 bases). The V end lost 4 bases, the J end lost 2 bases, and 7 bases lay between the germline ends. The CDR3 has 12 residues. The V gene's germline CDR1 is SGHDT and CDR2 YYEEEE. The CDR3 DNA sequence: TGTGCCAGCAGCGCAGGGACCTACGAGCAGTACTTC. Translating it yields CASSAGTYEQYF.

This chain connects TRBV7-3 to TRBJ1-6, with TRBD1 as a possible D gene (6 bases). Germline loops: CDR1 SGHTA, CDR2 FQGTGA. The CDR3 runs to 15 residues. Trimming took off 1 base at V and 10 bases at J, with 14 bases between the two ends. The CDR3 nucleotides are TGTGCCAGCAGCTTAATGGGGAGGGGGGAGTCACCCCTCCACTTT. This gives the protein CASSLMGRGESPLHF.

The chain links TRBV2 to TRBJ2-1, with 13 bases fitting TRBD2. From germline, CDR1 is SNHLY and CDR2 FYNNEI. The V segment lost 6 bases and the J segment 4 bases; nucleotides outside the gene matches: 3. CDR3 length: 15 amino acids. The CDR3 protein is CASRLTSGGYNEQFF. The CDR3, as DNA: TGTGCCAGCAGACTGACTAGCGGGGGGTACAATGAGCAGTTCTTC.